Each of the 6 T cell receptor beta chains below was sequenced from the same sample in a study of a mutant IDH1 vaccine in newly diagnosed glioma. Time point given: baseline, week 1 (first vaccination visit). Treatment of the sample: pre-vaccination baseline after standard-of-care therapy. Repertoires were generated with immunoSEQ multiplex PCR, while TCRdb's copy carries only in-frame clones and drops some. The data show just under 95,000 clones, about four fifths seen once. The starting material was PBMCs, obtained from a glioma patient treated with radiotherapy, temozolomide or both. The receptors stem from a man in his forties or fifties with glioma.

The chain recombines TRBV30 with TRBJ2-7; D call uncertain. V was pared by 0 bases and J by 7 bases, with 7 bases between. Germline CDR1 is GTSNPN and CDR2 is SVGIG (reference sequence). This CDR3 spans 11 amino acids. The CDR3 is CAWSVVWEQYF. The CDR3 nucleotides read TGTGCCTGGAGTGTGGTTTGGGAGCAGTACTTC.

This chain connects TRBV6-1 to TRBJ2-1; D tentatively reads TRBD1 or TRBD2 (5 bases each). V shed 4 bases and J shed 2 bases, with 12 bases lying between them. CDR1 is MNHNS and CDR2 is SASEGT in the germline V gene. This CDR3 has 15 residues. The CDR3 DNA is TGTGCCAGCAGTGTAGCCGGGGCCGCCTACAATGAGCAGTTCTTC. Translation gives CASSVAGAAYNEQFF.

This clone was seen only once. The gene calls are TRBV19 and TRBJ1-5; D is unclear. Germline V gene sequence: CDR1 LNHDA, CDR2 SQIVND (reference sequence). The CDR3 covers 15 residues. The V end was cut by 8 bases, the J end by 0 bases, with 14 bases between. The DNA for the CDR3 is TGTGCCAGTTCCCCGACACCCCATAGCAATCAGCCCCAGCATTTT. Translation gives CASSPTPHSNQPQHF.

The genes are TRBV4-3 and TRBJ2-3; TRBD1 matches 10 bases. CDR3 length: 16 amino acids. J was trimmed by 0 bases and V by 3 bases; bases with no gene match: 3. Germline CDR1 and CDR2: LGHNA and YSLEER. CDR3 sequence reads: CASSQDRGFSTDTQYF. In nucleotides, the CDR3 is TGCGCCAGCAGCCAGGACAGGGGGTTTAGCACAGATACGCAGTATTTT.

In its sample, this clone was seen many times. J is TRBJ2-7 and V is TRBV4-2; D is possibly TRBD1 (5 bases). Trimming cost V 0 bases and J 0 bases, with 9 bases left between them. The germline V gene encodes CDR1 LGHNA and CDR2 YNFKEQ. This CDR3 has 15 amino acids. The CDR3 spells CASSQETDSSYEQYF. CDR3 DNA sequence: TGTGCCAGCAGCCAAGAGACAGACAGCTCCTACGAGCAGTACTTC.

This chain joins TRBV30 and TRBJ1-2, with 8 bases aligning to TRBD1. Germline lookup yields CDR1 GTSNPN and CDR2 SVGIG (reference sequence). The CDR3 spans 13 residues. J gave up 4 bases and V 5 bases, and 6 bases lay outside the gene matches. The CDR3 nucleotides read TGTGCCTGGTTCAGGGGGCGCGGCTATGGCTACACCTTC. This encodes CAWFRGRGYGYTF.